The sample holds a few counts of the clone carrying this TCR beta chain. Its antigen is not known. The assay was run at survey level. Profiling relied on immunoSEQ multiplex PCR, and the TCRdb table lists in-frame clones only, not all of them. This sample has about 95,000 clones, with approximately 79% found just once. The sample comes from a study of fetal regulatory T cell absence and autoimmunity. Study details: Without clinical diabetes, IPEX patients showed exocrine pancreas autoimmunity. Whole-study results and caveats: Cord blood and pancreas showed broadly similar TRB gene family usage.

The germline V and J ends were trimmed by 0 bases and 1 base, with 4 bases remaining between them. Germline-derived CDR1 and CDR2 are SGHRS and YFSETQ. The CDR3 spans 13 residues. The receptor was derived from a male donor with IPEX syndrome. This rearrangement joins TRBV5-1 to TRBJ1-1; D ambiguous. Sequenced material: pancreas tissue. CDR3 coding DNA: TGCGCCAGCAGCTTGGCCAGGAACACTGAAGCTTTCTTT. Protein: CASSLARNTEAFF.